The 27 T cell receptor beta chains reported below all come from one sample, sequenced in a study of blood T cell repertoires in COVID-19 (dated by TCRdb to 2018 to 2021). To prepare the library, the immunoSEQ multiplex PCR assay was applied. TCRdb took this table from immuneACCESS and kept in-frame rearrangements with V and J called. Such tables lack part of the clones; where checked against another copy, unresolved V genes explain under half of the gap, and the rest is unexplained. In all, the sample holds 300,000 to 450,000 clones, and roughly nine tenths of those were seen once. Approximately 1% of the sample is taken by the ten largest. The sample taken for sequencing was PBMCs or T cells enriched from blood (not recorded which). These receptors came from a woman in her twenties or thirties who had recovered from COVID-19.

The rearrangement joins TRBV7-2 to TRBJ1-6; the D is unclear. There are 18 residues in the CDR3. V was pared by 2 bases and J by 5 bases, with 19 bases between. CDR1 SGHTA and CDR2 FQGNSA come from the germline V gene. Written as DNA, the CDR3 is TGTGCCAGCAGCTTATTAACAGCGGGCCTAGGCAATAATTCACCCCTCCACTTT. It translates to CASSLLTAGLGNNSPLHF.

The rearrangement uses TRBV14 and TRBJ2-3; 7 bases are a match to TRBD1. J lost 4 bases, V lost 2 bases, and 6 bases had no gene match. Per germline, CDR1 SGHDN and CDR2 FVKESK. The CDR3 is 15 residues long. The CDR3, as DNA: TGTGCCAGCAGCCAAAGGACAGGTCGCGCAGATACGCAGTATTTT. It specifies CASSQRTGRADTQYF.

This chain links TRBV30 with TRBJ1-1; D unclear. Germline CDR1 GTSNPN, CDR2 SVGIG (reference sequence). V was clipped by 0 bases and J by 5 bases, with 13 bases between them. CDR3 length equals 14 residues. This CDR3 reads CAWSVTRAGTEAFF. The CDR3 region has the DNA TGTGCCTGGAGTGTAACCCGGGCGGGGACTGAAGCTTTCTTT.

The CDR3 here is CASSQVGGGSRDTQYF. The CDR3 DNA reads as TGTGCCAGCAGCCAAGTAGGCGGAGGGTCAAGAGATACGCAGTATTTT. V gene TRBV3-1 (or the pseudogene TRBV3-2) combines with J gene TRBJ2-3, with D possibly being TRBD2 (6 bases). Trimming removed 1 base from V and 5 bases from J, with 16 bases in between. Germline CDR1 reads LGHDT; CDR2 reads YNNKEL (reference sequence). The CDR3 has 16 residues.

The rearrangement joins TRBV7-7 to TRBJ2-2; D perhaps matches TRBD1 (6 bases). This CDR3 region has 14 residues. Trimming stripped 4 bases from V and 7 bases from J, with 13 bases between. Per germline, CDR1 SSHAT and CDR2 FNYEAQ (reference sequence). CDR3 sequence reads: CASSSTTGLGELFF. Written as DNA, the CDR3 is TGTGCCAGCAGCTCAACCACAGGGCTCGGGGAGCTGTTTTTT. The whole variable domain, filled in from reference TRBV7-7 and TRBJ2-2, reads GAGVSQSPRYKVTKRGQDVTLRCDPISSHATLYWYQQALGQGPEFLTYFNYEAQPDKSGLPSDRFSAERPEGSISTLTIQRTEQRDSAMYRCASSSTTGLGELFFGEGSRLTVL.

Details on this clone: One junction end disagrees with the germline gene, perhaps due to a read error. This chain joins TRBV6-1 and TRBJ2-1; D is ambiguous. The CDR3 totals 13 residues. CDR1 is MNHNS, CDR2 SASEGT, per germline. The CDR3 is CASSEGPFNEQFF. DNA for the CDR3: TGTGCCAGCAGCGAAGGGCCGTTTAATGAGCAGTTCTTC.

The chain couples TRBV28 to TRBJ1-5, with 7 positions matching TRBD1. Germline V gene sequence: CDR1 MDHEN, CDR2 SYDVKM. This CDR3 contains 14 residues. The V and J ends lost 4 bases and 3 bases, in that order; junction bases with no gene match: 3. The CDR3 loop reads CASSSGGFNQPQHF. CDR3 nucleotides: TGTGCCAGCAGTTCAGGGGGGTTCAATCAGCCCCAGCATTTT. The full variable domain, with the rest looked up from reference TRBV28 and TRBJ1-5, is DVKVTQSSRYLVKRTGEKVFLECVQDMDHENMFWYRQDPGLGLRLIYFSYDVKMKEKGDIPEGYSVSREKKERFSLILESASTNQTSMYLCASSSGGFNQPQHFGDGTRLSIL.

In this sample, this clone turned up a few times. The rearrangement links TRBV7-9 to TRBJ2-7, with D maybe TRBD2 (5 bases). This CDR3 comprises 15 residues. Germline V gene lookup returns CDR1 SEHNR and CDR2 FQNEAQ (reference sequence). The V gene lost 2 bases and the J gene lost 2 bases, with 13 bases spanning the gap. In nucleotides, the CDR3 is TGTGCCAGCAGCTTACCCGGTGCCGGGACCTACGAGCAGTACTTC. This codes for CASSLPGAGTYEQYF.

This clone was observed a few times. The chain couples TRBV19 to TRBJ2-6; no firm D call. The germline gives CDR1 LNHDA, CDR2 SQIVND (reference sequence). CDR3 length: 15 residues. The V end was cut by 6 bases, the J end by 0 bases, with 9 bases between. This CDR3 is CASRSKSSGANVLTF. CDR3 sequence (DNA): TGTGCCAGTAGATCTAAGAGCTCTGGGGCCAACGTCCTGACTTTC.

The chain couples TRBV27 to TRBJ1-5; 8 bases match TRBD1. The CDR3 consists of 15 residues. Germline CDR1 is MNHEY and CDR2 is SMNVEV (reference sequence). V lost 5 bases and J lost 2; bases outside the gene matches: 5. The CDR3 loop reads CASSLGQGGNQPQHF. CDR3 nucleotides: TGTGCCAGCAGTCTAGGACAGGGAGGCAATCAGCCCCAGCATTTT.

V is TRBV19 and J is TRBJ2-2; maybe TRBD1 (6 bases). V was clipped by 0 bases and J by 5 bases, with 25 bases between them. Germline CDR1 LNHDA, CDR2 SQIVND (reference sequence). CDR3 size: 20 residues. The CDR3 DNA is TGTGCCAGTAGTATAGATCTACGGTTGGCAGGGGATGTAAAAACCGGGGAGCTGTTTTTT. This encodes CASSIDLRLAGDVKTGELFF.

The chain carries TRBV7-2 and TRBJ2-7; D is perhaps TRBD1 (6 bases). The V end lost 7 bases, the J end lost 2 bases, and 12 bases lay between the germline ends. Germline V gene data show CDR1 as SGHTA and CDR2 as FQGNSA. There are 13 residues in the CDR3. CDR3 residues: CASTRDIAYEQYF. The CDR3 nucleotides read TGTGCCAGCACCCGGGACATAGCCTACGAGCAGTACTTC.

The genes are TRBV7-9 and TRBJ2-7; maybe TRBD1 (5 bases). Germline assignment: CDR1 SEHNR and CDR2 FQNEAQ (reference sequence). Deletions cut 5 bases from V and 0 bases from J, with 11 bases between. The CDR3 is 14 residues long. For the CDR3, the DNA is TGTGCCAGCAGCCAAGGGGCTGTCTCCTACGAGCAGTACTTC. It is translated as CASSQGAVSYEQYF. Supplemented by reference TRBV7-9 and TRBJ2-7, the full variable domain reads DTGVSQNPRHKITKRGQNVTFRCDPISEHNRLYWYRQTLGQGPEFLTYFQNEAQLEKSRLLSDRFSAERPKGSFSTLEIQRTEQGDSAMYLCASSQGAVSYEQYFGPGTRLTVT.

The rearrangement uses TRBV28 and TRBJ1-5; a possible D gene is TRBD1 (5 bases). V lost 7 bases and J lost 7, with 11 bases in between. CDR3 length: 12 amino acids. The germline V gene encodes CDR1 MDHEN and CDR2 SYDVKM. The CDR3 sequence is CASTPPGQPQHF. The DNA for the CDR3 is TGTGCCAGCACCCCCCCAGGGCAGCCCCAGCATTTT. Supplemented by reference TRBV28 and TRBJ1-5, the full variable domain reads DVKVTQSSRYLVKRTGEKVFLECVQDMDHENMFWYRQDPGLGLRLIYFSYDVKMKEKGDIPEGYSVSREKKERFSLILESASTNQTSMYLCASTPPGQPQHFGDGTRLSIL.

The CDR3 region has the DNA TGTGCCAGCAGCCACCCAGTAGGCTGGGGGCAGGGAATGGCCGGGGAGCTGTTTTTT. The encoded protein is CASSHPVGWGQGMAGELFF. This chain uses TRBV7-9 with TRBJ2-2; perhaps TRBD1 as D (6 bases). The CDR3 contains 19 residues. Trimming cost V 5 bases and J 6 bases, with 28 bases left between them. CDR1 is SEHNR and CDR2 is FQNEAQ in the germline V gene (reference sequence).

The rearrangement links TRBV4-1 to TRBJ1-2, with D possibly matching TRBD1 (6 bases). V lost 1 base and J lost 8, with 14 bases in between. This CDR3 comprises 14 residues. Germline values: CDR1 MGHRA, CDR2 YSYEKL. This chain's CDR3 is CASSQAQDRRGYTF. DNA of the CDR3: TGCGCCAGCAGCCAAGCTCAGGACAGAAGGGGCTACACCTTC.

The gene calls are TRBV10-2 and TRBJ1-4, with D tentatively TRBD1 (5 bases). There are 11 residues in the CDR3. Deletions cut 7 bases from V and 10 bases from J, with 10 bases between. Germline CDR1 and CDR2: WSHSY and SAAADI. CDR3 loop: CASTRQGKLFF. The CDR3 region has the DNA TGCGCCAGCACCCGCCAGGGAAAACTGTTTTTT.

The chain employs TRBV12-3 or TRBV12-4 and TRBJ1-2; 8 nucleotides match TRBD1. The J segment lost 4 bases and the V segment lost 5 bases, leaving 3 bases of the junction unmatched. The CDR3 is made up of 13 amino acids. CDR3 sequence: CASSRDRRYGYTF. CDR3 nucleotides: TGTGCCAGCAGTCGGGACAGGCGCTATGGCTACACCTTC.

The chain couples TRBV25-1 to TRBJ1-2; D unclear. CDR3 length: 13 residues. V lost 10 bases, J lost 2 bases, and 14 bases lay in between. Germline assignment: CDR1 MGHDK and CDR2 SYGVNS. CDR3 amino acids: CATLTRGNYGYTF. The DNA of the CDR3 is TGTGCCACCCTAACGAGAGGGAACTATGGCTACACCTTC.

This rearrangement joins TRBV6-5 to TRBJ2-7, with 11 bases matching TRBD1. The J segment lost 3 bases and the V segment lost 0 bases, leaving 1 base of the junction unmatched. CDR1 and CDR2 from the germline V gene are MNHEY and SVGAGI. The CDR3 spans 15 residues. CDR3 sequence reads: CASSYSGTGGYEQYF. CDR3 bases: TGTGCCAGCAGTTACTCCGGGACAGGGGGCTACGAGCAGTACTTC.

The table lists this clone with a count of one. V and J are TRBV29-1 and TRBJ2-2; D is perhaps TRBD1 (5 bases). V was pared by 5 bases and J by 5 bases, with 9 bases between. Germline CDR1 and CDR2: SQVTM and ANQGSEA. CDR3 length: 12 residues. CDR3 DNA: TGCAGCGTTACACCAGGGACCGGGGAGCTGTTTTTT. It is translated as CSVTPGTGELFF.

This chain joins TRBV5-1 and TRBJ1-2, with TRBD1 matching over 10 bases. Germline V gene data show CDR1 as SGHRS and CDR2 as YFSETQ. The CDR3 has 15 amino acids. V lost 5 bases, J lost 8 bases, and 12 bases stayed unmatched. CDR3 loop: CASSEGQGFSRGYTF. In DNA, the CDR3 is TGCGCCAGCAGTGAGGGACAGGGGTTTTCTCGGGGCTACACCTTC.

The chain combines TRBV7-9 with TRBJ1-5; D ambiguous. Germline values: CDR1 SEHNR, CDR2 FQNEAQ (reference sequence). There are 14 residues in the CDR3. V was cut by 2 bases and J by 0 bases, with 5 bases left in between. The CDR3 spells CASSLSVSNQPQHF. CDR3 nucleotide sequence: TGTGCCAGCAGCTTATCCGTTAGCAATCAGCCCCAGCATTTT.

The chain carries TRBV6-1 and TRBJ1-5, with TRBD1 matching over 9 bases. Germline V gene sequence: CDR1 MNHNS, CDR2 SASEGT. The junction had 4 bases not matched to a gene; V was cut back by 0 bases and J by 4 bases. This CDR3 is 16 amino acids long. CDR3 nucleotide sequence: TGTGCCAGCAGTGAAGCCCCCGGGACAGGGAATCAGCCCCAGCATTTT. Translating it yields CASSEAPGTGNQPQHF.

This rearrangement joins TRBV6-5 to TRBJ1-2, with 12 bases identical to TRBD1. The CDR3 is 16 residues long. J was trimmed by 3 bases and V by 2 bases; bases with no gene match: 4. Germline V CDR1 and CDR2: MNHEY, SVGAGI. This CDR3 reads CASSYGTGGRDYGYTF. CDR3 in DNA: TGTGCCAGCAGTTACGGGACAGGGGGCCGGGACTATGGCTACACCTTC.

The chain carries TRBV6-2 or TRBV6-3 and TRBJ1-3; D gene ambiguous. Germline loops: CDR1 MNHEY, CDR2 SVGEGT. V lost 4 bases and J lost 0, with 13 bases in between. The CDR3 runs to 16 residues. The CDR3 bases are TGTGCCAGCAGTTCCTCGAGGGATTACTCTGGAAACACCATATATTTT. Translating gives CASSSSRDYSGNTIYF.

V usage is TRBV7-2 and J usage is TRBJ2-7; D uncertain. V was clipped by 0 bases and J by 6 bases, with 15 bases between them. CDR3 length equals 15 residues. The germline V gene has CDR1 SGHTA and CDR2 FQGNSA. CDR3: CASSLASQVRSEQYF. CDR3 nucleotides: TGTGCCAGCAGCTTAGCGAGCCAGGTTAGAAGCGAGCAGTACTTC.